One and the same sample provided the 4 T cell receptor beta chains below, sequenced in a study of cytomegalovirus exposure and HLA in healthy donors. This PCR relied on a set of 60 Vbeta primers and 13 Jbeta primers. Data came from immunoSEQ multiplex PCR; TCRdb stores just in-frame clones and leaves some out. The sample has 100,000 to 150,000 clones. The sequenced sample was PBMCs. These receptor sequences come from a man aged 18 to 29 in good health and CMV-seronegative.

The chain carries TRBV7-2 and TRBJ2-7; TRBD1 matches at 10 bases. Looked up from germline, CDR1 is SGHTA and CDR2 is FQGNSA. V gave up 4 bases and J gave up 6 bases; unmatched junction bases: 9. CDR3 size: 15 residues. The CDR3 here is CASSSTGGRAGEQYF. DNA for the CDR3: TGTGCCAGCAGCTCGACAGGGGGCAGGGCGGGCGAGCAGTACTTC.

The genes are TRBV28 and TRBJ1-2; the match to TRBD1 covers 10 bases. This CDR3 is built from 16 residues. Losses at the gene ends were 2 bases for V and 5 bases for J; bases not matched to a gene: 8. From germline, CDR1 is MDHEN and CDR2 SYDVKM. CDR3 protein: CASSLPGTGAGYGYTF. CDR3 nucleotide sequence: TGTGCCAGCAGTTTACCCGGGACAGGGGCAGGGTATGGCTACACCTTC.

The J gene is TRBJ2-7, the V gene TRBV4-1; 10 bases agree with TRBD2. Trimming at V came to 2 bases and at J to 5 bases, leaving 9 bases not matched to a gene. This CDR3 has 16 residues. CDR1 and CDR2 from the germline V gene are MGHRA and YSYEKL. The CDR3 DNA reads TGCGCCAGCAGCCAACCTCCTAGCGGGGGCACCCACGAGCAGTACTTC. This translates into CASSQPPSGGTHEQYF.

The V gene is TRBV18, the J gene TRBJ1-2; a weak D match, TRBD1 (6 bases). CDR3 size: 14 residues. Germline lookup yields CDR1 KGHSH and CDR2 LQKENI. The V end lost 4 bases, the J end lost 3 bases, and 12 bases lay between the germline ends. Here the CDR3 reads CASSLTDSYYGYTF. For the CDR3, the DNA is TGTGCCAGCTCACTCACGGACAGCTACTATGGCTACACCTTC.